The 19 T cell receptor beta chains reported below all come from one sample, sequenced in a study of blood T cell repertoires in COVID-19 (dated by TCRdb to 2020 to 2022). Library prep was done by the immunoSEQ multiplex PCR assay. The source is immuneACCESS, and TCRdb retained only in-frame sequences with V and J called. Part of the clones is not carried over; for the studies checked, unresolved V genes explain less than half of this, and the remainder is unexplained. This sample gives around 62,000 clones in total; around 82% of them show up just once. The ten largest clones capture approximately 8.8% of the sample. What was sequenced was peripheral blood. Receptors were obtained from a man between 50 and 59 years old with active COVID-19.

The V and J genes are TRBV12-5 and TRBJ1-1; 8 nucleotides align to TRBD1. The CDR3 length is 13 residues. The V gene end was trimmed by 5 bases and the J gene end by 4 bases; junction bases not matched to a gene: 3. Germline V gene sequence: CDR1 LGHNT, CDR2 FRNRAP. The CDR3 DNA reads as TGTGCTAGTGGTAAGGACAGGGTCACTGAAGCTTTCTTT. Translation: CASGKDRVTEAFF.

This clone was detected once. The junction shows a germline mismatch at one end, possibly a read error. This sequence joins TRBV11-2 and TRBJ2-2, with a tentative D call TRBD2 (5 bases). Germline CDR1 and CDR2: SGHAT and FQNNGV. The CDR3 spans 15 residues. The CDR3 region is CASSLGQAPHRGAVF. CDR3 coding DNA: TGTGCCAGCAGCTTAGGGCAAGCTCCGCACCGGGGAGCTGTTTTT.

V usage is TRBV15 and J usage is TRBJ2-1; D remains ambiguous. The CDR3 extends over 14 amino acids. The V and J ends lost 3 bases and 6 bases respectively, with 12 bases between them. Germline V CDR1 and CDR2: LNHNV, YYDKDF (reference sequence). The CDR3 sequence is CATSSGRNSNEQFF. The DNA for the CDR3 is TGTGCCACCAGCAGCGGCAGGAACAGCAATGAGCAGTTCTTC.

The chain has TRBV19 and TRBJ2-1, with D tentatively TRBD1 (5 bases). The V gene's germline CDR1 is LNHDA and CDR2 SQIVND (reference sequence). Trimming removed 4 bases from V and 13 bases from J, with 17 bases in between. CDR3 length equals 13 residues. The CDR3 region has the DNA TGTGCCAGTAGTAAGGTCTTGGGGCGATTTCAGTTCTTC. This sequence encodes CASSKVLGRFQFF.

CDR3 coding DNA: TGTGCCAGCAGCTTCGCTATTTACAATGAGCAGTTCTTC. It specifies CASSFAIYNEQFF. V and J are TRBV11-3 and TRBJ2-1, with D hard to call. Germline V gives CDR1 SGHNT, CDR2 YENEEA. V was trimmed by 3 bases and J by 4 bases, leaving 7 bases between them. This CDR3 spans 13 amino acids.

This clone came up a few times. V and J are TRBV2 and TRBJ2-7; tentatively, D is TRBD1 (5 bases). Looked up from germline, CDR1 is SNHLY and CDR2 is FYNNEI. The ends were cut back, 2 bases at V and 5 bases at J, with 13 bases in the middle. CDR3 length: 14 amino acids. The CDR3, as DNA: TGTGCCAGCAGTGAAAGGGGCAGGGTTGACGAGCAGTACTTC. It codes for CASSERGRVDEQYF.

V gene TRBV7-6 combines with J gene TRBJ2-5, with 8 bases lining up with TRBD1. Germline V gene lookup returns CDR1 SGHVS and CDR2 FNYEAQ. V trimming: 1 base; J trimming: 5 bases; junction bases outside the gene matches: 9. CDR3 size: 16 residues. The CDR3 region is CASSLGSQGAGETQYF. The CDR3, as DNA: TGTGCCAGCAGCTTAGGGTCTCAGGGGGCTGGGGAGACCCAGTACTTC.

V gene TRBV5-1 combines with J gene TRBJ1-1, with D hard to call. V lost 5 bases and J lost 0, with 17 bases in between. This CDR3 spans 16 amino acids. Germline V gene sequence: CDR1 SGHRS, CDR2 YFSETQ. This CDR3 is CASRRGQDWMNTEAFF. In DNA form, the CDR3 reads TGCGCCAGCAGAAGAGGGCAGGATTGGATGAACACTGAAGCTTTCTTT.

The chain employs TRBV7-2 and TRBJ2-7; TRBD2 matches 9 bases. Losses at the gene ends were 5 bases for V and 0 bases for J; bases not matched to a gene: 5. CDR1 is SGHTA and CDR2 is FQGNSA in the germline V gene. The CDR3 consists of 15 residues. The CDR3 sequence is CASSESSGGSYEQYF. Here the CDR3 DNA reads TGTGCCAGCAGCGAGAGTAGCGGGGGCTCCTACGAGCAGTACTTC.

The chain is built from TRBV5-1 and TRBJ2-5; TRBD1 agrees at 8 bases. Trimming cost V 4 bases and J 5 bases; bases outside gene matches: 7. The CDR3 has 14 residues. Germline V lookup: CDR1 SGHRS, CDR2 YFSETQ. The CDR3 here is CASSLGQGRETQYF. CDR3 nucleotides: TGCGCCAGCAGCCTAGGACAGGGCCGCGAGACCCAGTACTTC.

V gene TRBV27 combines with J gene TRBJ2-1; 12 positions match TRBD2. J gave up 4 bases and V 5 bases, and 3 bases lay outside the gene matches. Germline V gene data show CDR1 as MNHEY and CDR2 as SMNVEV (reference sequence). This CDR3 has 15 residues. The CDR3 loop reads CASSTSGGWYNEQFF. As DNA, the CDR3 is TGTGCCAGCAGTACTAGCGGGGGGTGGTACAATGAGCAGTTCTTC.

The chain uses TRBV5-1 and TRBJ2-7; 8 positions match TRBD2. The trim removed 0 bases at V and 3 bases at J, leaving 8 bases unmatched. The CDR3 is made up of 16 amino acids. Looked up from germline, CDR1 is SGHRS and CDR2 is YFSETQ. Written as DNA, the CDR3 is TGCGCCAGCAGCTTGGGGGAGGCGGCGGGAGGCTACGAGCAGTACTTC. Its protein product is CASSLGEAAGGYEQYF.

The DNA of the CDR3 is TGTGCCAGCAGTTTAGGGCGGGGGGGCCCCCCGTGGATGCAGTATTTT. As protein: CASSLGRGGPPWMQYF. The V gene is TRBV27, the J gene TRBJ2-3; TRBD2 agrees at 9 bases. CDR1 and CDR2 (germline): MNHEY, SMNVEV (reference sequence). Trimming took 2 bases from V and 11 from J; bases not matched to a gene: 14. The CDR3 sequence is 16 residues long.

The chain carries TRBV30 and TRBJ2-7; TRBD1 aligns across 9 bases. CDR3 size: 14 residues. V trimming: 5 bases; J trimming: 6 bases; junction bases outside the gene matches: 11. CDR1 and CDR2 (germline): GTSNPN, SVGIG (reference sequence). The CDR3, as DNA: TGTGCCTGGGGAGCCGGGACAGGGAGGGGCGAGCAGTACTTC. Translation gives CAWGAGTGRGEQYF.

The CDR3 loop reads CASSTLAGGPIDTQYF. The CDR3 DNA sequence: TGTGCCAGCTCAACACTAGCGGGGGGGCCAATTGATACGCAGTATTTT. The V and J genes are TRBV18 and TRBJ2-3, with 13 bases identical to TRBD2. J was trimmed by 6 bases and V by 5 bases; bases with no gene match: 8. This CDR3 has 16 amino acids. Germline CDR1 reads KGHSH; CDR2 reads LQKENI. Complete variable domain (other parts from reference TRBV18 and TRBJ2-3): NAGVMQNPRHLVRRRGQEARLRCSPMKGHSHVYWYRQLPEEGLKFMVYLQKENIIDESGMPKERFSAEFPKEGPSILRIQQVVRGDSAAYFCASSTLAGGPIDTQYFGPGTRLTVL.

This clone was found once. The CDR3 region is CASSEGGGSYNEQFF. The CDR3, as DNA: TGTGCCAGCAGTGAGGGCGGGGGCTCCTACAATGAGCAGTTCTTC. The chain combines TRBV6-4 with TRBJ2-1; 7 nucleotides align to TRBD2. Germline lookup yields CDR1 MRHNA and CDR2 SNTAGT. The CDR3 is 15 amino acids. Trimming removed 3 bases from V and 0 bases from J; junction bases left unmatched: 2.

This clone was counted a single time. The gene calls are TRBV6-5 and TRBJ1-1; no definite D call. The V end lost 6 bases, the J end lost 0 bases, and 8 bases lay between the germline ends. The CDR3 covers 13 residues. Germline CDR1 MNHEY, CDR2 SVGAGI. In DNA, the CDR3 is TGTGCCAGCAGCTCAAACATGAACACTGAAGCTTTCTTT. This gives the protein CASSSNMNTEAFF.

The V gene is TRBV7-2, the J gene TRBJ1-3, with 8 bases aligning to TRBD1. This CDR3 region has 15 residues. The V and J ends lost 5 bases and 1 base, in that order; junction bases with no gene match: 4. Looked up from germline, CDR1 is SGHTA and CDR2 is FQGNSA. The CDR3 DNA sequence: TGTGCCAGCAGCGCCGGGACAGGTTCTGGAAACACCATATATTTT. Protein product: CASSAGTGSGNTIYF.

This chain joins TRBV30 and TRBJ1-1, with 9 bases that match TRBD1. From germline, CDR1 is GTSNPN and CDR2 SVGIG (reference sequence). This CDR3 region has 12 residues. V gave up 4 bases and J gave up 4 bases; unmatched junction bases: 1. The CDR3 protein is CAWMTGGTEAFF. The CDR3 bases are TGTGCCTGGATGACAGGGGGCACTGAAGCTTTCTTT.